Listed below are T cell receptor beta chains from one sample, sequenced in a study of blood T cell repertoires in COVID-19. The table came from immunoSEQ multiplex PCR; TCRdb's copy has only in-frame clones and leaves some out. Of roughly 120,000 clones listed, approximately 84% are singletons. Sequenced sample: peripheral blood. These receptors were collected from a man aged 50 to 60 with acute or convalescent COVID-19. CDR3s include the opening cysteine and the closing phenylalanine or tryptophan. The order of the fields is J gene, V gene, D gene, clone size, CDR3 protein, CDR3 DNA. D genes are given only for firm matches. The size entry is marked missing in some rows and otherwise reads once, few, many or a size class.

>TRBJ1-5|TRBV28|.|.
CASQRGSSNQPQHF
TGTGCCAGCCAAAGGGGGTCGAGCAATCAGCCCCAGCATTTT
>TRBJ1-5|TRBV24-1|TRBD1|.
CATSPGQGRGQPQHF
TGTGCCACCAGTCCCGGACAGGGGCGGGGTCAGCCCCAGCATTTT
>TRBJ2-3|TRBV6-5|TRBD1|.
CASSFYRGHGTDTQYF
TGTGCCAGCAGTTTCTACAGGGGGCACGGCACAGATACGCAGTATTTT
>TRBJ2-4|TRBV29-1|.|.
CSVERDAAKNIQYF
TGCAGCGTTGAACGGGATGCGGCCAAAAACATTCAGTACTTC
>TRBJ2-3|TRBV9|TRBD2|.
CASSVAGGAATDTQYF
TGTGCCAGCAGCGTAGCCGGGGGGGCCGCCACAGATACGCAGTATTTT
>TRBJ1-2|TRBV12-3/TRBV12-4|.|few
CASSRTGFDGYTF
TGTGCCAGCAGTCGAACAGGGTTTGATGGCTACACCTTC
>TRBJ1-6|TRBV2|.|.
CASTREVNSPLHF
TGTGCCAGCACCCGTGAGGTGAATTCACCCCTCCACTTT
>TRBJ2-7|TRBV25-1|TRBD1|few
CASSEYIRTGEGEQYF
TGTGCCAGCAGTGAATATATACGGACAGGAGAAGGGGAGCAGTACTTC
>TRBJ1-3|TRBV5-1|TRBD1|.
CASSPGQGYSSGNTIYF
TGCGCCAGCAGCCCGGGACAGGGTTACTCTTCTGGAAACACCATATATTTT
>TRBJ1-1|TRBV5-1|.|.
CASSLAYNTEAFF
TGCGCCAGCAGCTTGGCTTATAACACTGAAGCTTTCTTT
>TRBJ2-7|TRBV29-1|TRBD1|.
CSVGDRAPQGEQYF
TGCAGCGTTGGGGACAGGGCCCCTCAGGGAGAGCAGTACTTC
>TRBJ1-1|TRBV19|TRBD1|.
CASSIQGANTEAFF
TGTGCCAGTAGTATACAGGGGGCGAACACTGAAGCTTTCTTT
>TRBJ1-2|TRBV27|TRBD1|.
CASSFRDRPIYGYTF
TGTGCCAGCAGTTTCCGGGACAGACCTATCTATGGCTACACCTTC
>TRBJ1-5|TRBV21-1|.|.
CASSIRTENSNQPQHF
TGTGCCAGCAGCATCCGGACAGAAAATAGCAATCAGCCCCAGCATTTT
>TRBJ2-2|TRBV19|.|.
CASRAAGTSNTGELFF
TGTGCCAGTAGAGCCGCCGGGACATCAAACACCGGGGAGCTGTTTTTT
>TRBJ2-1|TRBV7-3|TRBD1|.
CASSSGTGFLSEQFF
TGTGCCAGCAGCTCAGGGACAGGGTTTCTTAGTGAGCAGTTCTTC
>TRBJ2-2|TRBV20-1|.|.
CSASPSLNTGELFF
TGCAGTGCCAGTCCTAGCCTGAACACCGGGGAGCTGTTTTTT
>TRBJ2-1|TRBV12-3/TRBV12-4|.|.
CASSPLFRNEQFF
TGTGCCAGCAGCCCCCTGTTCCGCAATGAGCAGTTCTTC
>TRBJ1-1|TRBV10-3|TRBD1|.
CAISPGQGNRDTEAFF
TGTGCCATCAGCCCGGGACAGGGGAATAGGGACACTGAAGCTTTCTTT
>TRBJ2-7|TRBV6-5|.|.
CASTTQGQQYF
TGTGCCAGCACCACACAGGGCCAGCAGTACTTC
>TRBJ1-5|TRBV7-8|TRBD1|.
CASSSSGTGKNQPQHF
TGTGCCAGCAGCTCTTCCGGGACAGGGAAAAATCAGCCCCAGCATTTT
>TRBJ1-4|TRBV19|.|.
CASSATRLTNEKLFF
TGTGCCAGTAGTGCTACCAGGTTAACTAATGAAAAACTGTTTTTT